The text below deals with one T cell receptor beta chain. This record belongs to a study of blood T cell repertoires in COVID-19. Across the whole study: The United States, Italy and Spain supplied acute and convalescent COVID-19 samples.

Here immunoSEQ multiplex PCR was the method, and the copy in TCRdb shows in-frame clones only, minus some. The sample has hundreds of thousands of clones; roughly 85% are singletons. This receptor was obtained from a woman in her 30s with active or convalescent COVID-19. The sample taken for sequencing was peripheral blood.

The CDR3 coding sequence is TGTGCCAGCACCGAAGGGGCCAGGTCCTCTGGGGCCAACGTCCTGACTTTC. It is translated as CASTEGARSSGANVLTF. J is TRBJ2-6 and V is TRBV2; possible D gene TRBD1, 5 bases. The CDR3 contains 17 residues. Trimming took off 7 bases at V and 0 bases at J, with 16 bases between the two ends. Germline values: CDR1 SNHLY, CDR2 FYNNEI.